The following is a T cell receptor beta chain sequence with its context. Template material for amplifying TCR beta CDR3 regions consisted of RNA transcripts. The primer set for the first-round RT-PCR of the TCR CDR3 was HTBI. One entry per CDR3 protein results from TCRdb running MiXCR on the multiplex PCR reads. This sample carries over 700,000 distinct CDR3 sequences, under 45% of them seen once, and the ten largest clones take about a third. This specimen comes from a study of T cells in Graves' hyperthyroidism and ophthalmopathy. V dropped 4 bases and J dropped 2; count of bases not matched to a gene: 15. The germline V gene has CDR1 SQVTM and CDR2 ANQGSEA. The CDR3 is made up of 17 amino acids.

The clonotype originates from a woman in her thirties or forties with Graves' hyperthyroidism. This chain uses TRBV29-1 with TRBJ2-7, with 9 bases identical to TRBD1. The sequenced sample consisted of blood. Here the CDR3 reads CSVGLHRGTGTPYEQYF. For the CDR3, the DNA is TGCAGCGTTGGCCTACATCGGGGGACAGGGACACCCTACGAGCAGTACTTC.